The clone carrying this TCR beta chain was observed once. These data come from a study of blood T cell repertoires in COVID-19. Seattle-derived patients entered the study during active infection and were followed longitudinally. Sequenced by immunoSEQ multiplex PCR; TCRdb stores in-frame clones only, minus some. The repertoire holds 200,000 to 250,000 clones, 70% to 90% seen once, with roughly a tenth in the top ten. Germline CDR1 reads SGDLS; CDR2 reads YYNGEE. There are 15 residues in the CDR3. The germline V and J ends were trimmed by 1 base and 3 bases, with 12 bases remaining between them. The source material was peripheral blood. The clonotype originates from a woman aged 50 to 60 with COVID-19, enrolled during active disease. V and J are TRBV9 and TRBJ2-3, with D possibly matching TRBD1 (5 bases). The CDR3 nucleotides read TGTGCCAGCAGCGTAAGGTTAGGGGCTACAGATACGCAGTATTTT. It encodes CASSVRLGATDTQYF.